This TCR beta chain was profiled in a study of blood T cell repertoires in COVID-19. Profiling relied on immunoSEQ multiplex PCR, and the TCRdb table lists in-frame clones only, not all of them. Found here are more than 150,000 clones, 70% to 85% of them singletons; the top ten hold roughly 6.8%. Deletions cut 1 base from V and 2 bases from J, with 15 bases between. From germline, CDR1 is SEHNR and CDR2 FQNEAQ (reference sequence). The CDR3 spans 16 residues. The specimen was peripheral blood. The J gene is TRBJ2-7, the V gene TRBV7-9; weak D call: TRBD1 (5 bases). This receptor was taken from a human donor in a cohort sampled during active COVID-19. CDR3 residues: CASSLEGPGLAYEQYF. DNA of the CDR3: TGTGCCAGCAGCTTAGAAGGACCAGGGCTAGCCTACGAGCAGTACTTC.